This entry features one TCR beta chain sequence. V lost 0 bases and J lost 3; bases outside the gene matches: 3. This CDR3 spans 14 amino acids. Germline loops: CDR1 SGDLS, CDR2 YYNGEE. The data belong to a study of blood T cell repertoires in COVID-19. The assay was immunoSEQ multiplex PCR, and TCRdb's table has in-frame clones only and misses some. This sample has over 45,000 clones, with 90% to 95% found just once. Sequencing was performed on peripheral blood. The TCR was taken from a human donor in a cohort sampled during active COVID-19. The chain uses TRBV9 and TRBJ2-7; TRBD1 aligns across 7 bases. The CDR3 DNA reads TGTGCCAGCAGCGTAGGACAGGGAGACTACGAGCAGTACTTC. It yields the protein CASSVGQGDYEQYF.